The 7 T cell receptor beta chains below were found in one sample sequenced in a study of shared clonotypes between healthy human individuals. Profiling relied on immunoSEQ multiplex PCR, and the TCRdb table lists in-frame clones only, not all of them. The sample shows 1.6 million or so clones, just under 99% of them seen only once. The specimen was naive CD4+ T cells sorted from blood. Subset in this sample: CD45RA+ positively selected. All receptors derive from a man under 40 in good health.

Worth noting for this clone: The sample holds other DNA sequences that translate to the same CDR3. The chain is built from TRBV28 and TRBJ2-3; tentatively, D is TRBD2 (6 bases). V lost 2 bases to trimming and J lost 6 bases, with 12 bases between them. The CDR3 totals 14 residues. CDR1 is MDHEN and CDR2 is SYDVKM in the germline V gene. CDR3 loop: CASSLTLAGDTQYF. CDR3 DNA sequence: TGTGCCAGCAGTTTAACACTAGCAGGGGATACGCAGTATTTT.

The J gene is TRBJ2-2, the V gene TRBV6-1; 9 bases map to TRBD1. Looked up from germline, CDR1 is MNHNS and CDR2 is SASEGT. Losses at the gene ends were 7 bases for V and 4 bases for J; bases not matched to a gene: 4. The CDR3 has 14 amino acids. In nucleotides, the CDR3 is TGTGCCAGCAAAGGGACAGGGACCACCGGGGAGCTGTTTTTT. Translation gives CASKGTGTTGELFF.

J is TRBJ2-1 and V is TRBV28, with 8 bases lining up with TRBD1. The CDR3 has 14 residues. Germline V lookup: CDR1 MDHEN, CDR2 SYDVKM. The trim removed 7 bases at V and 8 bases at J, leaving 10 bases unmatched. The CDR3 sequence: CASTGGQDPDEQFF. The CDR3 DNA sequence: TGTGCCAGCACCGGGGGACAGGATCCCGATGAGCAGTTCTTC.

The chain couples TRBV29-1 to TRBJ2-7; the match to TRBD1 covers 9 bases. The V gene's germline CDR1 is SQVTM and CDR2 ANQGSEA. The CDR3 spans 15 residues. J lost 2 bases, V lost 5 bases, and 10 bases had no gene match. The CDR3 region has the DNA TGCAGCGTTACGAGCAGGGGACAGGGAACCTACGAGCAGTACTTC. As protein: CSVTSRGQGTYEQYF.

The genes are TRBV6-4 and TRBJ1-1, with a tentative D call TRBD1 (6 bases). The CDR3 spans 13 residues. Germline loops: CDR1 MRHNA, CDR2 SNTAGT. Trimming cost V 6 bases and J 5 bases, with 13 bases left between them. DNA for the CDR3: TGTGCCAGCAGCCAGACAGGTGGGACTGAAGCTTTCTTT. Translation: CASSQTGGTEAFF.

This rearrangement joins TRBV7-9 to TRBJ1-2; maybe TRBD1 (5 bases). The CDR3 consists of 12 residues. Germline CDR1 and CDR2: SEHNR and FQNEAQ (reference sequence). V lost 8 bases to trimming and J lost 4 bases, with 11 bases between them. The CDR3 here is CASSGDVYGYTF. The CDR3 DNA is TGTGCCAGCTCTGGGGACGTCTATGGCTACACCTTC.

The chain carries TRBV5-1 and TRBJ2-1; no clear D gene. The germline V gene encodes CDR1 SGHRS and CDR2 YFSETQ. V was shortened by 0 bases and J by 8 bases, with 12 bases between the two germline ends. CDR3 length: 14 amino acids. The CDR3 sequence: CASSLEPPVYEQFF. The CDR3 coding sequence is TGCGCCAGCAGCTTGGAACCCCCGGTGTATGAGCAGTTCTTC.